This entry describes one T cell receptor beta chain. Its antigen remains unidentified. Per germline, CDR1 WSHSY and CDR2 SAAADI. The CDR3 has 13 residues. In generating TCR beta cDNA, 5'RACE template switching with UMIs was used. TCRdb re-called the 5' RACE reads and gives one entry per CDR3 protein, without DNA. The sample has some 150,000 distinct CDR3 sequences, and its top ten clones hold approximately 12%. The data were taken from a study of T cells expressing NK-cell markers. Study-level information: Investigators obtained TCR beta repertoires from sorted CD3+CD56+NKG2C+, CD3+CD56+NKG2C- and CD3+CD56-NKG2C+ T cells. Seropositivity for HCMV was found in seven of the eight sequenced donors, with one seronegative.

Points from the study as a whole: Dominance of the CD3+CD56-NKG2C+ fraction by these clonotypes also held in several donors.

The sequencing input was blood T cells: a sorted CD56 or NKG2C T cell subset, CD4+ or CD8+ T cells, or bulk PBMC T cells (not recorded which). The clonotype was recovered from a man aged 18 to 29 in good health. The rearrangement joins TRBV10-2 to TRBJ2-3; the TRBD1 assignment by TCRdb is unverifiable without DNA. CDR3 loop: CASGQARTDTQYF.